A selection of T cell receptor beta chains follows, all from one sample in a study of CD8 T cells in ankylosing spondylitis. TCRdb recomputed calls from the 5' RACE reads with MiXCR, one row per CDR3 protein. The sample consists of 400,000 or so distinct CDR3 sequences, more than 25% of them appearing once. The sequencing input was blood, either unsorted or a sorted T cell fraction (not recorded which). Receptors were obtained from a male donor with ankylosing spondylitis. Each CDR3 is given with its conserved first and last residue. The D gene is left open where the match is weak.

cdr3_length v_call d_call cdr3_aa
14 TRBV30 NA CAWNRERGLHGYTF
15 TRBV11-2 NA CASSLGGIPRYGYTF
14 TRBV14 NA CASSQDPTLNEQFF
15 TRBV5-1 NA CASSPGGGQNTEAFF
14 TRBV4-1 TRBD1 CASSLTTGAGGYTF
15 TRBV7-9 NA CASSPRTISYNEQFF
13 TRBV20-1 NA CSAFHGVGETQYF
15 TRBV29-1 NA CSVEDNAVETGELFF
16 TRBV5-1 TRBD1 CASSLSLRTGSETQYF
13 TRBV25-1 NA CASSEYRDEPQHF
14 TRBV20-1 NA CSGRANANTGELFF
15 TRBV5-1 NA CASSLVPGDYNEQFF
14 TRBV4-1 NA CASSQSMAVYGYTF